This is a list of T cell receptor beta chains from one sample in a study of blood T cell dynamics during melanoma immunotherapy. Assay: immunoSEQ multiplex PCR; the TCRdb copy retains only in-frame clones and omits some. The data contain roughly 12,000 clones, roughly 90% of them seen just once; the ten biggest clones take up 6% to 7%. Sequenced here: blood, sampled from a patient treated with checkpoint blockade. These receptors all come from a human donor with melanoma. CDR3s include the opening cysteine and the closing phenylalanine or tryptophan. Fields, in order: CDR3 length, clone size, J gene, D gene, V gene, CDR3 DNA, CDR3 protein. D genes are given only for firm matches. Clone sizes are given selectively: once, few, many, or a class where the clone is expanded.

len: 13; abundance: -; j_gene: TRBJ2-5; d_gene: -; v_gene: TRBV7-3; CDR3nt: TGTGCCAGCAGCTTAACGCTAGGGGAGACCCAGTACTTC; CDR3aa: CASSLTLGETQYF
len: 15; abundance: -; j_gene: TRBJ1-4; d_gene: -; v_gene: TRBV6-5; CDR3nt: TGTGCCAGCAGTTACGGGGGTCAGCCGAATGAAAAACTGTTTTTT; CDR3aa: CASSYGGQPNEKLFF
len: 14; abundance: -; j_gene: TRBJ1-2; d_gene: -; v_gene: TRBV19; CDR3nt: TGTGCCAGTAGTATTCTGGAAGGGATTGGCGGCTACACCTTC; CDR3aa: CASSILEGIGGYTF
len: 13; abundance: -; j_gene: TRBJ2-2; d_gene: -; v_gene: TRBV18; CDR3nt: TGTGCCAGCTCATCCGACAGCTCCGGGGAGCTGTTTTTT; CDR3aa: CASSSDSSGELFF
len: 14; abundance: -; j_gene: TRBJ1-1; d_gene: -; v_gene: TRBV6-4; CDR3nt: TGTGCCAGCAGTGAACGAGAACAGGCCACTGAAGCTTTCTTT; CDR3aa: CASSEREQATEAFF
len: 15; abundance: -; j_gene: TRBJ2-5; d_gene: TRBD2; v_gene: TRBV25-1; CDR3nt: TGTGCCAGCAGTGAACCCGCGGGGGGGCTTGAGACCCAGTACTTC; CDR3aa: CASSEPAGGLETQYF
len: 15; abundance: -; j_gene: TRBJ1-5; d_gene: TRBD1; v_gene: TRBV6-5; CDR3nt: TGTGCCAGCAAGACGGACAGGTCAAGCAATCAGCCCCAGCATTTT; CDR3aa: CASKTDRSSNQPQHF
len: 14; abundance: few; j_gene: TRBJ2-7; d_gene: TRBD1; v_gene: TRBV6-6; CDR3nt: TGTGCCAGCGGGGGACAGGGGGCGCAGTACGAGCAGTACTTC; CDR3aa: CASGGQGAQYEQYF
len: 16; abundance: -; j_gene: TRBJ2-3; d_gene: TRBD1; v_gene: TRBV9; CDR3nt: TGTGCCAGCAGCATCCAGGGGGCAGGAAGCACAGATACGCAGTATTTT; CDR3aa: CASSIQGAGSTDTQYF
len: 15; abundance: -; j_gene: TRBJ2-1; d_gene: -; v_gene: TRBV4-3; CDR3nt: TGCGCCAGCAGCCAAGATGGAGGCCGATACAATGAGCAGTTCTTC; CDR3aa: CASSQDGGRYNEQFF
len: 14; abundance: -; j_gene: TRBJ2-1; d_gene: TRBD2; v_gene: TRBV29-1; CDR3nt: TGCAGCGGGGCGGGGACTAGCGGGGGAGGTGAGCAGTTCTTC; CDR3aa: CSGAGTSGGGEQFF
len: 17; abundance: -; j_gene: TRBJ2-3; d_gene: TRBD1; v_gene: TRBV7-9; CDR3nt: TGTGCCAGCAGACCGGACAGGGAATCTACCTCGTGGGATACGCAGTATTTT; CDR3aa: CASRPDRESTSWDTQYF
len: 16; abundance: once; j_gene: TRBJ2-3; d_gene: TRBD2; v_gene: TRBV7-2; CDR3nt: TGTGCCAGCAGCCCGACTAGCGGGGCCATCACAGATACGCAGTATTTT; CDR3aa: CASSPTSGAITDTQYF
len: 13; abundance: few; j_gene: TRBJ1-1; d_gene: -; v_gene: TRBV2; CDR3nt: TGTGCCAGCAAAGTGAACCGTAACACTGAAGCTTTCTTT; CDR3aa: CASKVNRNTEAFF
len: 20; abundance: -; j_gene: TRBJ2-2; d_gene: TRBD2; v_gene: TRBV5-1; CDR3nt: TGCGCCAGCAGCTTACGCCCGACTAGCGGGGGGGCCGCGGGCACCGGGGAGCTGTTTTTT; CDR3aa: CASSLRPTSGGAAGTGELFF
len: 15; abundance: -; j_gene: TRBJ1-6; d_gene: TRBD1; v_gene: TRBV5-6; CDR3nt: TGTGCCAGCAGCTCGCCCGAGACAGGGAATTCACCCCTCCACTTT; CDR3aa: CASSSPETGNSPLHF
len: 12; abundance: few; j_gene: TRBJ2-7; d_gene: -; v_gene: TRBV2; CDR3nt: TGTGCCAGCAGGGAACCCGGGTACGAGCAGTACTTC; CDR3aa: CASREPGYEQYF
len: 13; abundance: -; j_gene: TRBJ2-7; d_gene: -; v_gene: TRBV7-2; CDR3nt: TGTGCCAGCAGCTTAGTCTTTCGGGACGGGCAGTACTTC; CDR3aa: CASSLVFRDGQYF
len: 13; abundance: -; j_gene: TRBJ1-6; d_gene: -; v_gene: TRBV6-1; CDR3nt: TGTGCCAGCATTGGTGTGGGGCTTTCACCCCTCCACTTT; CDR3aa: CASIGVGLSPLHF
len: 14; abundance: -; j_gene: TRBJ2-1; d_gene: TRBD1; v_gene: TRBV4-2; CDR3nt: TGTGCCAGCAGCCAGATGGACAGGAACAATGAGCAGTTCTTC; CDR3aa: CASSQMDRNNEQFF
len: 15; abundance: -; j_gene: TRBJ1-3; d_gene: -; v_gene: TRBV6-6; CDR3nt: TGTGCCAGCAGCCCCCTCGGGTCGGCCGGAAACACCATATATTTT; CDR3aa: CASSPLGSAGNTIYF
len: 15; abundance: -; j_gene: TRBJ1-6; d_gene: TRBD1; v_gene: TRBV19; CDR3nt: TGTGCCAGTAGGCGGGACAGGGTAGAAAATTCACCCCTCCACTTT; CDR3aa: CASRRDRVENSPLHF
len: 10; abundance: -; j_gene: TRBJ2-2; d_gene: -; v_gene: TRBV23-1; CDR3nt: TGCGCCAAGAACACCGGGGAGCTGTTTTTT; CDR3aa: CAKNTGELFF
len: 15; abundance: -; j_gene: TRBJ2-3; d_gene: -; v_gene: TRBV5-1; CDR3nt: TGCGCCAGCAGCCCCTGGGACTCACCGACAGATACGCAGTATTTT; CDR3aa: CASSPWDSPTDTQYF
len: 14; abundance: few; j_gene: TRBJ2-2; d_gene: -; v_gene: TRBV5-8; CDR3nt: TGTGCCAGCAGCTTCAGGGGATGGACCGGGGAGCTGTTTTTT; CDR3aa: CASSFRGWTGELFF
len: 15; abundance: -; j_gene: TRBJ2-1; d_gene: TRBD2; v_gene: TRBV4-3; CDR3nt: TGCGCCAGCAGCCAAGATCGAGGTAGCGGGGGCCCCGGGCTCTTC; CDR3aa: CASSQDRGSGGPGLF
len: 17; abundance: -; j_gene: TRBJ2-5; d_gene: -; v_gene: TRBV19; CDR3nt: TGTGCCAGTAGTATGGGCCCCCATGACAGGTCGCGGGAGACCCAGTACTTC; CDR3aa: CASSMGPHDRSRETQYF
len: 17; abundance: -; j_gene: TRBJ1-1; d_gene: -; v_gene: TRBV5-4; CDR3nt: TGTGCCAGCAGCGCGGGACCGACATACTATCTGAACACTGAAGCTTTCTTT; CDR3aa: CASSAGPTYYLNTEAFF
len: 13; abundance: -; j_gene: TRBJ1-5; d_gene: -; v_gene: TRBV30; CDR3nt: TGTGCCTGGAGTGTTCGTAGCAATCAGCCCCAGCATTTT; CDR3aa: CAWSVRSNQPQHF
len: 15; abundance: -; j_gene: TRBJ2-1; d_gene: TRBD1; v_gene: TRBV4-1; CDR3nt: TGCGCCAGCAGCCAAGATGCGACAGGGGGAAGGGAGCAGTTCTTC; CDR3aa: CASSQDATGGREQFF
len: 16; abundance: -; j_gene: TRBJ1-2; d_gene: TRBD1; v_gene: TRBV5-8; CDR3nt: TGTGCCAGCAACCTGGGACAGGGCCACACGTCGCATGGCTACACCTTC; CDR3aa: CASNLGQGHTSHGYTF
len: 13; abundance: -; j_gene: TRBJ1-6; d_gene: -; v_gene: TRBV5-6; CDR3nt: TGTGCCAGCCGCGCGGAGGACTCTTCACCCCTCCACTTT; CDR3aa: CASRAEDSSPLHF
len: 13; abundance: -; j_gene: TRBJ2-3; d_gene: -; v_gene: TRBV18; CDR3nt: TGTGCCAGCTCTCTTATCAGGTCAGATACGCAGTATTTT; CDR3aa: CASSLIRSDTQYF
len: 15; abundance: -; j_gene: TRBJ2-7; d_gene: TRBD2; v_gene: TRBV14; CDR3nt: TGTGCCAGCAGCCAAGGGACTAGCGGGGTAAGGGAGCAGTACTTC; CDR3aa: CASSQGTSGVREQYF
len: 13; abundance: -; j_gene: TRBJ2-1; d_gene: -; v_gene: TRBV7-9; CDR3nt: TGTGCCAGCACCCTACTGGCGTACAATGAGCAGTTCTTC; CDR3aa: CASTLLAYNEQFF
len: 14; abundance: -; j_gene: TRBJ1-1; d_gene: -; v_gene: TRBV6-6; CDR3nt: TGTGCCAGCACCCAAGGGGCAGCGAACACTGAAGCTTTCTTT; CDR3aa: CASTQGAANTEAFF
len: 14; abundance: -; j_gene: TRBJ1-2; d_gene: -; v_gene: TRBV9; CDR3nt: TGTGCCAGCAGCGCGACAGGTGCCAACTATGGCTACACCTTC; CDR3aa: CASSATGANYGYTF
len: 15; abundance: -; j_gene: TRBJ2-7; d_gene: TRBD1; v_gene: TRBV6-5; CDR3nt: TGTGCCAGCAGTTACTCGGGACAGGGAACCTACGAGCAGTACTTC; CDR3aa: CASSYSGQGTYEQYF
len: 14; abundance: -; j_gene: TRBJ1-3; d_gene: -; v_gene: TRBV5-1; CDR3nt: TGCGCCAGCAGCCCAGGGGAGGACGGAAACACCATATATTTT; CDR3aa: CASSPGEDGNTIYF
len: 14; abundance: -; j_gene: TRBJ1-2; d_gene: -; v_gene: TRBV7-2; CDR3nt: TGTGCCAGCAGCTTAGGGCCGCAGGGCTATGGCTACACCTTC; CDR3aa: CASSLGPQGYGYTF
len: 15; abundance: -; j_gene: TRBJ2-1; d_gene: -; v_gene: TRBV7-9; CDR3nt: TGTGCCAGCAGCGCCCCCCCTAGTAGGTACAATGAGCAGTTCTTC; CDR3aa: CASSAPPSRYNEQFF
len: 14; abundance: -; j_gene: TRBJ1-3; d_gene: -; v_gene: TRBV19; CDR3nt: TGTGCCAGTAGGGAGGGAGGCTCTGGAAACACCATATATTTT; CDR3aa: CASREGGSGNTIYF
len: 12; abundance: -; j_gene: TRBJ1-3; d_gene: -; v_gene: TRBV6-5; CDR3nt: TGTGCCAGCAGCCCCCGGACAAACACCATATATTTT; CDR3aa: CASSPRTNTIYF